The rows below give T cell receptor beta chains drawn from one sample of a study of OX40 agonist ivuxolimab in advanced cancers. Measured with immunoSEQ multiplex PCR; TCRdb has only the in-frame clones, and not every one. Among some 150,000 clones listed, around nine tenths were seen once. The sample here was CD4+ or CD8+ T cells sorted from blood, taken in a trial of the OX40 agonist ivuxolimab. The origin of the receptors is an adult with an advanced solid tumor such as melanoma, head and neck, liver or kidney cancer. CDR3s include the opening cysteine and the closing phenylalanine or tryptophan. D genes are given only for firm matches. Size tells how often a clone was seen (once, few, many) or the class of an expanded clone, and some rows leave it out.

V	D	size	J	DNA	CDR3
TRBV7-9	.	.	TRBJ2-3	TGTGCCAGCAGCCCTGGACCTTATAGCACAGATACGCAGTATTTT	CASSPGPYSTDTQYF
TRBV7-3	.	.	TRBJ1-5	TGTGCCAGCAGCTTAACGCCGGGCAATCAGCCCCAGCATTTT	CASSLTPGNQPQHF
TRBV27	.	few	TRBJ2-7	TGTGCCAGCAGTCCCCCTGGAGGCTACGAGCAGTACTTC	CASSPPGGYEQYF
TRBV5-6	.	.	TRBJ2-2	TGTGCCAGCAGCGAGTTTTACACCGGGGAGCTGTTTTTT	CASSEFYTGELFF
TRBV18	.	.	TRBJ2-7	TGTGCCAGCTCACCTGAGACGGAGCAGTACTTC	CASSPETEQYF
TRBV6-1	.	.	TRBJ1-5	TGTGCCAGCAGTGAAACTACAGGTGGCAATCAGCCCCAGCATTTT	CASSETTGGNQPQHF
TRBV7-3	.	.	TRBJ2-1	TGTGCCAGCAGCTTAAACGGGGAAGACAATGAGCAGTTCTTC	CASSLNGEDNEQFF
TRBV2	.	.	TRBJ2-3	TGTGCCAGCTGCAGGCGGGACGGGCTCACAGATACGCAGTATTTT	CASCRRDGLTDTQYF
TRBV7-3	.	.	TRBJ2-1	TGTGCCAGCAGCTTACTAGGTTACGGGAACAATGAGCAGTTCTTC	CASSLLGYGNNEQFF
TRBV4-1	TRBD2	.	TRBJ2-5	TGCGCCAGCAGCCCACCAGCGGGAATGGTCCAAGAGACCCAGTACTTC	CASSPPAGMVQETQYF
TRBV2	TRBD1	.	TRBJ2-5	TGTGCCGGGAGACAGGGGAGGGAGACCCAGTACTTC	CAGRQGRETQYF
TRBV5-1	TRBD1	.	TRBJ2-1	TGCGCCAGCAGCTTGGGCGCCAACAGGGGCAATGAGCAGTTCTTC	CASSLGANRGNEQFF
TRBV27	.	.	TRBJ2-7	TGTGCCAGCAGTTCGATATCCGAGCAGTACTTC	CASSSISEQYF
TRBV2	.	.	TRBJ2-5	TGTGCCAGCGCCGGGCCCGGGGGCCAAGAGACCCAGTACTTC	CASAGPGGQETQYF
TRBV11-3	.	.	TRBJ2-3	TGTGCCAGCAGCTTAAATCTAGCTATTCTGGATACGCAGTATTTT	CASSLNLAILDTQYF
TRBV5-1	TRBD2	once	TRBJ2-1	TGCGCCAGCAGCTTACCTAGCGGTCGCCTCTCCTACAATGAGCAGTTCTTC	CASSLPSGRLSYNEQFF
TRBV19	TRBD2	.	TRBJ2-7	TGTGCCAGTAGTTTACTAGCGGGAGAATCCTACGAGCAGTACTTC	CASSLLAGESYEQYF
TRBV28	.	.	TRBJ1-6	TGTGCTCACAGGCTCACAGGCAGGTCACCCCTCCACTTT	CAHRLTGRSPLHF
TRBV18	.	few	TRBJ1-5	TGTGCCAGCTCACCAGACACTAGCAATCAGCCCCAGCATTTT	CASSPDTSNQPQHF
TRBV9	.	few	TRBJ1-1	TGTGCCAGCAGCGTAGACACTGCCACTGAAGCTTTCTTT	CASSVDTATEAFF
TRBV7-7	.	.	TRBJ1-2	TGTGCTAGCAGCCCCCGTCCGGTGTATGGCTACACCTTC	CASSPRPVYGYTF
TRBV19	.	.	TRBJ1-4	TGTGCCAGTAGTATCGGAGGGACTAATGAAAAACTGTTTTTT	CASSIGGTNEKLFF
TRBV28	.	.	TRBJ2-1	TGTGCCAGCAGTTTATACTATTCCCCTTATGATGAGCAGTTCTTC	CASSLYYSPYDEQFF
TRBV5-1	.	.	TRBJ2-3	TGCGCCAGCCTAGACTCAGGCTCTAGCACAGATACGCAGTATTTT	CASLDSGSSTDTQYF
TRBV7-9	TRBD1	.	TRBJ1-2	TGTGCCAGCAGCTTAGCCCTAAGTCCTGACAGGGTATATGGCTACACCTTC	CASSLALSPDRVYGYTF
TRBV4-1	TRBD1	.	TRBJ2-4	TGCGCCAGCAGCCAACGCCGACAGGGGCTAGCCAAAAACATTCAGTACTTC	CASSQRRQGLAKNIQYF
TRBV5-1	.	.	TRBJ2-2	TGCGCCAGCAGCCCTACAGAGGCCGGGGAGCTGTTTTTT	CASSPTEAGELFF
TRBV7-2	.	.	TRBJ2-3	TGTGCCAGCAGCTTCGCCATAGCCTTCGGTGGAGATACGCAGTATTTT	CASSFAIAFGGDTQYF
TRBV19	.	.	TRBJ1-4	TGTGCCAGTAGTACTGCCGACCCTACCGTTTTTGCAACTAATGAAAAACTGTTTTTT	CASSTADPTVFATNEKLFF
TRBV28	.	once	TRBJ1-4	TGTGCCAGCAGTTTATTAGCCCGAGAAAAACTGTTTTTT	CASSLLAREKLFF
TRBV25-1	TRBD2	.	TRBJ2-7	TGTGCCAGCAGTGAAAGTAGCGGGAGGGTCGAGCAGTACTTC	CASSESSGRVEQYF
TRBV18	.	once	TRBJ2-2	TGTGCCAGCTCACCGCCAGGTCGGCCGAACACCGGGGAGCTGTTTTTT	CASSPPGRPNTGELFF
TRBV5-1	TRBD2	.	TRBJ2-3	TGCGCCAGCAGCTTGGTAGCGGGACTAAACACAGATACGCAGTATTTT	CASSLVAGLNTDTQYF
TRBV6-1	.	.	TRBJ2-4	TGTGCCGGCAGGGACGCTCCCGGGAACATTCAGTACTTC	CAGRDAPGNIQYF
TRBV28	TRBD1	.	TRBJ1-5	TGTGCCAGCAGTCCGGGACAGTACATAAATCAGCCCCAGCATTTT	CASSPGQYINQPQHF
TRBV2	TRBD1	.	TRBJ1-1	TGTGCCAGCAGGGTGACAGGGGTGAACACTGAAGCTTTCTTT	CASRVTGVNTEAFF
TRBV5-1	.	.	TRBJ2-3	TGCGCCAGCAGCTTGGTCGGCAGGGGTATGGGAGATACGCAGTATTTT	CASSLVGRGMGDTQYF
TRBV11-2	TRBD1	.	TRBJ2-5	TGTGCCAGCAGCGTAGGCTTGGGACAGGGATTTTTGGAGACCCAGTACTTC	CASSVGLGQGFLETQYF
TRBV6-5	TRBD2	.	TRBJ2-1	TGTGCCAGCAGTATCGGGACTAGCGGGAGCCTTGAGCAGTTCTTC	CASSIGTSGSLEQFF
TRBV19	.	.	TRBJ2-1	TGTGCCAGTAGTATAATCGGGGAGCAGTTCTTC	CASSIIGEQFF
TRBV19	TRBD2	.	TRBJ2-1	TGTGCCAGTAGTCCCTTGGGTAGCGGGAGGGTTCGGGGTGAGCAGTTCTTC	CASSPLGSGRVRGEQFF
TRBV5-8	TRBD2	.	TRBJ2-3	TGTGCCAGCAGCCTGGGGGGGGGCACAGATACGCAGTATTTT	CASSLGGGTDTQYF
TRBV5-8	TRBD2	few	TRBJ2-3	TGTGCCAGCAGCCATACTAGCGGGAGGGCCACAGATACGCAGTATTTT	CASSHTSGRATDTQYF
TRBV18	.	.	TRBJ1-1	TGTGCCAGCTCACCACCGAGCAGGGGCGAAATGAACACTGAAGCTTTCTTT	CASSPPSRGEMNTEAFF
TRBV19	.	.	TRBJ2-6	TGTGCCAGTACCCAAGGATCCACCAACTCTGGGGCCAACGTCCTGACTTTC	CASTQGSTNSGANVLTF